Sequencing of this TCR beta chain was carried out in a study of follicular helper T cells after annual influenza vaccination listed by TCRdb under 2017. About the study as a whole: Blood was drawn on days 0, 7 and 28 after each seasonal influenza vaccination. Some subjects were followed across successive annual vaccinations spanning the 2013-2014, 2014-2015 and 2015-2016 seasons to study recall of cTfh clones. One week after vaccination, a second recruited cohort of 12 to 13 subjects (Table S1) displayed a similar ICOS+CD38+ cTfh response. Multi-year samples were obtained from about 6 subjects, with two vaccination seasons covered for a few subjects and three seasons covered for two subjects. The 2015 samples were processed right after collection, while the 2013-2014 samples were cryopreserved.

General study outcomes and caveats: In the assessment of influenza clone enrichment, the possibility that the much larger non-cTfh compartments were undersampled could not be ruled out. Because only about 9-20% of the analyzed cells gave productive TCRB sequences, there was no way to sample rare clonotypes. Successive annual vaccinations recalled a recurring oligoclonal ICOS+CD38+ cTfh response that included tetramer and AIM influenza-specific clonotypes. ICOS+CD38+ cTfh clonality correlated with the frequency of that population, and its change correlated with the change in circulating plasmablast frequency. Day 7 ICOS+CD38+ clones were most often found later in ICOS-CD38- cTfh, suggesting that subset may serve as a memory reservoir.

Library preparation was by the immunoSEQ multiplex PCR assay. Adaptive Biotechnologies carried out TCRB amplification, library preparation, sequencing and preliminary bioinformatics at Survey level resolution. Concerning the study's data processing: Clonality was calculated in R as 1 minus normalized Shannon entropy, and the Gini index was calculated with the R package ineq. The overlap score was defined as the summed counts of shared sequences divided by the total counts of all sequences in both compared samples. Shared-clonotype significance used Fisher's exact test assuming a theoretical repertoire of 10^7 TCRB sequences. TCRdb obtained this table from immuneACCESS and retained in-frame rearrangements with V and J assigned. These tables miss some clones; where compared with another copy, unresolved V genes account for less than half of the shortfall, and the remainder is unexplained. V and J calls plus clone size are reproduced from that table; the DNA served to infer D and trimming. Here the sample has about 10,000 clones; approximately 77% occur a single time. The ten largest clonotypes hold over 0.7% of the sample.

The sample's time point, from its label and the paper: 2014-2015 season, pre-vaccination. Adults were given seasonal inactivated influenza vaccine (Fluvarix), and sorted blood CD4 subsets were followed by TCRB sequencing before and after vaccination. To be eligible, subjects had to live in the community and must not have received influenza vaccine in the previous 6 months. Reasons for exclusion included contraindications to influenza vaccine, substance abuse, HIV/AIDS, active malignancy, immunomodulatory medication, and active illness such as respiratory infection. At each time point, roughly 35 to 100 mL of blood was collected. PBMC were isolated using Ficoll-Paque PLUS or SepMate separation. CXCR5- memory CD4 T cells were sorted as a comparison non-Tfh subset. Before DNA was extracted, the cell subsets were sorted from PBMC using a BD FACS Aria. At the junction V is shortened by 4 bases and J by 1 base, with 14 bases in between. Taken from the germline V gene (reference sequence), the CDR1 and CDR2 loops are LNHDA and SQIVND. The CDR3 numbers 16 residues from cysteine through phenylalanine. The sequence is cut down to CDR3 DNA, 48 bases in frame from base 1.

About this clone itself: What antigen it recognizes has not been identified. No much larger clonotype is one base removed from it; base qualities were not supplied.

Recombination joined TRBV19 with TRBJ1-3; 6 matching bases give a weak D call of TRBD1. The sample consisted of CXCR5- memory CD4+ T cells sorted from blood, taken on the day of influenza vaccination. Reading the label with the study, this specimen's cell subset or site is: CXCR5- memory CD4 T cells. This receptor was obtained from an adult who received the influenza vaccine. The DNA sequence reads TGTGCCAGTAGTACTCTTCATCAGGGGTCTGGAAACACCATATATTTT. Its protein product is CASSTLHQGSGNTIYF.